A selection of T cell receptor beta chains follows, all from one sample in a study of blood T cells in healthy people across ages. TCRdb independently ran MiXCR on the 5' RACE reads; one entry per CDR3 protein. Of about 570,000 distinct CDR3 sequences listed, about 25% are singletons. Sequencing was done on a sample of blood. These receptors came from a woman in her 70s in good health. Both conserved end residues are part of each CDR3. The D gene is left open where the match is weak. Expanded clones get a size class; other rows say once, few or many, or leave the size out.

NA	NA	TRBJ1-1	TRBV4-2	CASSQRAPGGGGMAFF	TGTGCCAGCAGCCAACGGGCCCCTGGCGGTGGAGGTATGGCTTTCTTT
NA	NA	TRBJ2-5	TRBV2	CASKGSPDRTQYF	TGTGCCAGCAAGGGGTCGCCGGACCGTACCCAGTACTTC
NA	NA	TRBJ2-1	TRBV28	CASSPTRGVSYNEQFF	TGTGCCAGCAGCCCGACCAGGGGTGTTTCCTACAATGAGCAGTTCTTC
TRBD2	NA	TRBJ2-5	TRBV3-1	CASSPRTSGFQETQYF	TGTGCCAGCAGCCCGAGGACTAGCGGTTTCCAAGAGACCCAGTACTTC
TRBD1	NA	TRBJ1-2	TRBV3-1	CASKSRGRLRGANYGYTF	TGTGCCAGCAAAAGCAGGGGGAGGCTGCGTGGGGCTAACTATGGCTACACCTTC
NA	few	TRBJ1-2	TRBV27	CASSPLPSGTPLPYGYTF	TGTGCCAGCAGTCCTCTACCGTCCGGGACACCTCTCCCTTATGGCTACACCTTC
TRBD1	few	TRBJ1-2	TRBV12-3/TRBV12-4	CASSPTPGQGAPGYTF	TGTGCCAGCAGCCCAACGCCGGGACAGGGGGCGCCCGGCTACACCTTC
NA	NA	TRBJ1-6	TRBV4-3	CASSQDRGSSPLHF	TGCGCCAGCAGCCAAGACCGCGGTAGCTCACCCCTCCACTTT
NA	NA	TRBJ2-7	TRBV5-6	CASSFIQGGEQYF	TGTGCCAGCAGCTTTATCCAGGGCGGCGAGCAGTACTTC
TRBD2	few	TRBJ2-1	TRBV6-6	CAGTKSGLAGGNEQFF	TGTGCCGGCACCAAGTCGGGACTAGCGGGGGGAAATGAGCAGTTCTTC
NA	NA	TRBJ2-3	TRBV4-3	CASSQRSAWGDTQYF	TGCGCCAGCAGCCAAAGGTCAGCCTGGGGAGATACGCAGTATTTT
TRBD2	few	TRBJ2-1	TRBV7-2	CASSRSGVEQFF	TGTGCCAGCAGCCGAAGCGGGGTTGAGCAGTTCTTC
TRBD1	NA	TRBJ1-3	TRBV14	CASSQAQGALGNTIYF	TGTGCCAGCAGCCAAGCGCAGGGGGCGCTTGGAAACACCATATATTTT
NA	NA	TRBJ2-3	TRBV7-9	CASSFPPGRNTDTQYF	TGTGCCAGCAGCTTTCCACCGGGACGGAACACAGATACGCAGTATTTT
NA	few	TRBJ2-7	TRBV7-2	CASSLYILGTGTSYEQYF	TGTGCCAGCAGCTTATATATATTAGGAACCGGGACATCGTACGAGCAGTACTTC
TRBD2	NA	TRBJ2-3	TRBV20-1	CSARTERGGPDTQYF	TGCAGTGCTAGAACAGAGCGGGGGGGCCCGGATACGCAGTATTTT
NA	few	TRBJ1-2	TRBV5-1	CASSLGQTPGGYTF	TGCGCCAGCAGCTTGGGTCAGACGCCCGGGGGCTACACCTTC
NA	NA	TRBJ2-7	TRBV5-1	CASSLVGDFATGQYF	TGCGCCAGCAGCTTGGTAGGGGACTTCGCGACCGGGCAGTACTTC
TRBD2	few	TRBJ2-5	TRBV24-1	CATSDLPQTSGQETQYF	TGTGCCACCAGTGATTTGCCACAGACTAGCGGACAAGAGACCCAGTACTTC
TRBD1	NA	TRBJ1-2	TRBV6-1	CASSVEQGNYGYTF	TGTGCCAGCAGTGTCGAACAGGGGAACTATGGCTACACCTTC
NA	NA	TRBJ2-2	TRBV4-1	CARSQDGAYTGELFF	TGCGCCAGGAGCCAAGATGGAGCATACACCGGGGAGCTGTTTTTT
NA	few	TRBJ1-1	TRBV12-3/TRBV12-4	CASLSRGEAFF	TGTGCCAGCCTCTCCCGAGGGGAAGCTTTCTTT
NA	NA	TRBJ2-5	TRBV6-1	CASTLGSPVQETQYF	TGTGCCAGTACCCTCGGGTCTCCTGTCCAAGAGACCCAGTACTTC
NA	NA	TRBJ1-4	TRBV6-1	CASSEGPAFNEKLFF	TGTGCCAGCAGTGAAGGTCCGGCATTTAATGAAAAACTGTTTTTT
NA	NA	TRBJ1-5	TRBV20-1	CSARANARGFSNQPQHF	TGCAGTGCTAGAGCTAACGCTAGGGGGTTTAGCAATCAGCCCCAGCATTTT
NA	NA	TRBJ1-4	TRBV11-2	CASSLRTLEKLFF	TGTGCCAGCAGCCTAAGGACCCTTGAAAAACTGTTTTTT
NA	NA	TRBJ1-2	TRBV10-3	CAISESSNYGYTF	TGTGCCATCAGTGAGTCTTCAAACTATGGCTACACCTTC
NA	NA	TRBJ1-4	TRBV20-1	CSARPFRLGSNEKLFF	TGCAGTGCTAGACCCTTTAGACTGGGATCGAATGAAAAACTGTTTTTT
NA	once	TRBJ2-7	TRBV10-3	CAISDSGEQYF	TGTGCCATCAGTGACTCGGGGGAGCAGTACTTC
TRBD1	NA	TRBJ1-4	TRBV4-1	CASSPGAVTGAGEKLFF	TGCGCCAGCAGCCCAGGGGCTGTGACAGGGGCGGGTGAAAAACTGTTTTTT
NA	NA	TRBJ1-2	TRBV20-1	CSARDGGGLGYTF	TGCAGTGCTAGAGATGGGGGAGGACTTGGCTACACCTTC
NA	NA	TRBJ2-7	TRBV3-1	CASSQGGQSHYPYEQYF	TGTGCCAGCAGCCAAGGAGGTCAAAGCCATTACCCCTACGAGCAGTACTTC
TRBD1	NA	TRBJ1-1	TRBV5-1	CASSGTGKAFF	TGCGCCAGCAGCGGGACAGGGAAAGCTTTCTTT
TRBD2	few	TRBJ2-2	TRBV7-2	CASSYRLAGRTGELFF	TGTGCCAGCAGCTACCGACTAGCGGGGCGGACCGGGGAGCTGTTTTTT
TRBD1	NA	TRBJ1-2	TRBV2	CASSPWTGQGNYGYTF	TGTGCCAGCAGTCCTTGGACAGGGCAAGGGAACTATGGCTACACCTTC
TRBD1	few	TRBJ1-2	TRBV7-2	CASSTDRGLLGYTF	TGTGCCAGCAGTACCGACAGGGGGCTTCTTGGCTACACCTTC
TRBD1	few	TRBJ2-2	TRBV6-5	CASPQGAPGELFF	TGTGCCAGTCCGCAGGGGGCACCCGGGGAGCTGTTTTTT
NA	NA	TRBJ2-1	TRBV4-3	CASSQAYGLLSYNGQFF	TGCGCCAGCAGCCAAGCGTACGGGCTGCTCTCCTACAATGGGCAGTTCTTC
NA	NA	TRBJ1-1	TRBV29-1	CSVDGRVNTGAFF	TGCAGCGTCGACGGGCGGGTGAACACTGGAGCTTTCTTT
TRBD1	NA	TRBJ2-1	TRBV5-5	CASSLSLTGGLNEQFF	TGTGCCAGCAGCTTGTCTCTAACAGGGGGGCTCAATGAGCAGTTCTTC
NA	few	TRBJ1-2	TRBV27	CASSLSGLGYGYTF	TGTGCCAGCAGTTTATCAGGGTTAGGCTATGGCTACACCTTC
NA	few	TRBJ1-1	TRBV11-1	CASTRRAGGNTEAFF	TGTGCCAGCACCCGAAGGGCAGGTGGGAACACTGAAGCTTTCTTT
TRBD1	few	TRBJ1-5	TRBV20-1	CSAGRQGSNQPQHF	TGCAGTGCAGGCCGACAGGGAAGCAATCAGCCCCAGCATTTT
NA	few	TRBJ2-2	TRBV3-1	CASSQERGTGELFF	TGTGCCAGCAGCCAAGAAAGGGGTACCGGGGAGCTGTTTTTT
NA	NA	TRBJ2-2	TRBV20-1	CSAREDLTGELFF	TGCAGTGCTAGAGAGGACCTTACCGGGGAGCTGTTTTTT
TRBD2	NA	TRBJ2-1	TRBV20-1	CSARGLGRDEQFF	TGCAGTGCTAGGGGACTAGGGAGGGATGAGCAGTTCTTC
NA	once	TRBJ2-3	TRBV24-1	CATGSGAHPADTQYF	TGTGCCACGGGATCCGGGGCCCATCCCGCAGATACGCAGTATTTT
TRBD1	few	TRBJ2-5	TRBV6-6	CASSPRTGARETQYF	TGTGCCAGCAGTCCCCGGACAGGGGCCAGAGAGACCCAGTACTTC
NA	few	TRBJ1-3	TRBV29-1	CSGLGGDSGNTIYF	TGCAGCGGCCTGGGGGGTGACTCTGGAAACACCATATATTTT
NA	many	TRBJ2-5	TRBV4-3	CASSQAWNRAETQYF	TGCGCCAGCAGCCAAGCTTGGAACAGGGCGGAGACCCAGTACTTC
NA	NA	TRBJ2-5	TRBV5-1	CASSLGISGQETQYF	TGCGCCAGCAGCTTGGGTATATCCGGTCAAGAGACCCAGTACTTC
TRBD2	NA	TRBJ2-5	TRBV7-9	CASSHRGLASETQYF	TGTGCCAGCAGCCACCGTGGACTAGCGTCCGAGACCCAGTACTTC